The next 10 T cell receptor beta chains were all read from a single sample in a study of cytotoxic CD8 clonotypes in ibrutinib-treated CLL. Here immunoSEQ multiplex PCR was the method, and the copy in TCRdb shows in-frame clones only, minus some. The repertoire holds more than 85,000 clones, with around 77% as singletons. Source: PBMCs, taken after 24 months of ibrutinib treatment. These receptors all stem from a human donor with chronic lymphocytic leukemia.

This clone has just one count. The chain combines TRBV7-9 with TRBJ1-4; D gene ambiguous. The germline V gene encodes CDR1 SEHNR and CDR2 FQNEAQ (reference sequence). The length of the CDR3 is 13 residues. V gave up 5 bases and J gave up 7 bases, with 11 bases separating them. The CDR3 loop is CASSQDWGEKLFF. The CDR3 DNA reads TGTGCCAGCAGCCAGGATTGGGGTGAAAAACTGTTTTTT.

This clone was counted only a few times. The V gene is TRBV19, the J gene TRBJ2-6; TRBD1 agrees at 8 bases. Germline CDR1 LNHDA, CDR2 SQIVND (reference sequence). The CDR3 runs to 18 residues. V was pared by 4 bases and J by 0 bases, with 8 bases of the junction left unmatched. CDR3 sequence (DNA): TGTGCCAGTAGTAAATCGCGGACAGGGTCCTCTGGGGCCAACGTCCTGACTTTC. Protein product: CASSKSRTGSSGANVLTF.

This clone was seen only a few times. The genes are TRBV5-8 and TRBJ1-5; D gene unclear. The CDR3 is 11 amino acids. Trimming removed 4 bases at V and 5 bases at J, with 4 bases between. Germline V gene data show CDR1 as SGHTS and CDR2 as YDEGEE. The CDR3 loop reads CASSGDQPQHF. The CDR3 DNA reads TGTGCCAGCAGCGGAGATCAGCCCCAGCATTTT.

This clone appeared once. Different DNA sequences within this sample yield the same CDR3. This rearrangement joins TRBV20-1 to TRBJ1-1, with D unclear. The germline gives CDR1 DFQATT, CDR2 SNEGSKA (reference sequence). There are 11 residues in the CDR3. Trimming stripped 6 bases from V and 2 bases from J, with 7 bases between. CDR3 protein: CSAPLNTEAFF. CDR3 nucleotide sequence: TGCAGTGCGCCTCTCAACACTGAAGCTTTCTTT.

This chain uses TRBV29-1 with TRBJ2-5; D not certain. Germline values: CDR1 SQVTM, CDR2 ANQGSEA. Deletions cut 7 bases from V and 3 bases from J, with 6 bases between. The CDR3 loop spans 10 amino acids. The CDR3 sequence is CSAREETQYF. In DNA form, the CDR3 reads TGCAGCGCCCGAGAAGAGACCCAGTACTTC.

This sequence joins TRBV6-5 and TRBJ1-1; TRBD1 is a possible D gene (6 bases). The ends were cut back, 2 bases at V and 3 bases at J, with 13 bases in the middle. From germline, CDR1 is MNHEY and CDR2 SVGAGI. This CDR3 has 15 amino acids. The CDR3 bases are TGTGCCAGCAGTTACAGCAGGGGCGCGTACACTGAAGCTTTCTTT. Translating it yields CASSYSRGAYTEAFF.

The V gene is TRBV6-6, the J gene TRBJ2-7, with 7 bases identical to TRBD1. Germline values: CDR1 MNHNY, CDR2 SVGAGI (reference sequence). The CDR3 is 15 amino acids. J gave up 5 bases and V 0 bases, and 7 bases lay outside the gene matches. CDR3 sequence: CASSYSNRGRDEQYF. Here the CDR3 DNA reads TGTGCCAGCAGTTACTCGAACAGGGGCAGAGACGAGCAGTACTTC.

The chain employs TRBV20-1 and TRBJ2-1; D unresolved. The V end lost 6 bases, the J end lost 10 bases, and 13 bases lay between the germline ends. The CDR3 contains 11 residues. Germline-derived CDR1 and CDR2 are DFQATT and SNEGSKA (reference sequence). The CDR3 DNA follows: TGCAGTGCCCGCCGTGAGTCGGAGCAGTTCTTC. Protein: CSARRESEQFF.

The chain combines TRBV5-4 with TRBJ2-7; the D is unclear. CDR1 and CDR2 (germline): SGHNT, YYREEE (reference sequence). CDR3 length: 12 residues. Trimming pared 7 bases from V and 7 bases from J, leaving 15 bases between. CDR3 residues: CASSGQLSEQYF. CDR3 bases: TGTGCCAGCTCCGGGCAGCTGAGTGAGCAGTACTTC. The entire variable domain, with the rest obtained from reference TRBV5-4 and TRBJ2-7, is as follows: ETGVTQSPTHLIKTRGQQVTLRCSSQSGHNTVSWYQQALGQGPQFIFQYYREEENGRGNFPPRFSGLQFPNYSSELNVNALELDDSALYLCASSGQLSEQYFGPGTRLTVT.

The rearrangement uses TRBV7-9 and TRBJ2-5; 8 nucleotides line up with TRBD1. Trimming took 4 bases from V and 5 from J; bases not matched to a gene: 9. Germline CDR1 and CDR2: SEHNR and FQNEAQ (reference sequence). This CDR3 contains 15 residues. The CDR3 sequence is CASSSQGVVQETQYF. DNA of the CDR3: TGTGCCAGCAGCTCACAGGGGGTTGTTCAGGAGACCCAGTACTTC.